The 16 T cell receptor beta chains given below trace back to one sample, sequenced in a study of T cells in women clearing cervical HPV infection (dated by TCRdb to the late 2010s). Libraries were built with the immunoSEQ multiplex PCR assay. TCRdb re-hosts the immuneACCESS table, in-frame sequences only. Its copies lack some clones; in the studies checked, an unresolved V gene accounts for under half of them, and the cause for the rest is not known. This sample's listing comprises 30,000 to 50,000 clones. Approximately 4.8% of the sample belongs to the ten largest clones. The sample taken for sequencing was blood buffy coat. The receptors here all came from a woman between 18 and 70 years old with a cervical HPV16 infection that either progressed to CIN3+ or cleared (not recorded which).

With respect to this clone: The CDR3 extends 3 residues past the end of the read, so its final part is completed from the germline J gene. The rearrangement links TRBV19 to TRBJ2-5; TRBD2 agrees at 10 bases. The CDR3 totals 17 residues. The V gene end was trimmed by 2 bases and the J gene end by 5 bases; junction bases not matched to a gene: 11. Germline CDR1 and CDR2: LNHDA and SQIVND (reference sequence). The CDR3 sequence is CASSIRGISGGAETQYF. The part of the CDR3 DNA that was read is TGTGCCAGTAGTATAAGGGGGATAAGCGGGGGGGCGGAGACC.

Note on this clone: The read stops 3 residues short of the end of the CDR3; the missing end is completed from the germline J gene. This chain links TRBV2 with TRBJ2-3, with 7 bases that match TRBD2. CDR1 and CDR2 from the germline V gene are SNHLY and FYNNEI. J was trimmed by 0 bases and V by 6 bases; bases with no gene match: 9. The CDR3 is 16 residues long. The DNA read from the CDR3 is TGTGCCAGCAGCGCGCTAGCGGCTACTAGCACAGATACG. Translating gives CASSALAATSTDT. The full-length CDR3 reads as CASSALAATSTDTQYF. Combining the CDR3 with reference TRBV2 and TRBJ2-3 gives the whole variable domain EPEVTQTPSHQVTQMGQEVILRCVPISNHLYFYWYRQILGQKVEFLVSFYNNEISEKSEIFDDQFSVERPDGSNFTLKIRSTKLEDSAMYFCASSALAATSTDTQYFGPGTRLTVL.

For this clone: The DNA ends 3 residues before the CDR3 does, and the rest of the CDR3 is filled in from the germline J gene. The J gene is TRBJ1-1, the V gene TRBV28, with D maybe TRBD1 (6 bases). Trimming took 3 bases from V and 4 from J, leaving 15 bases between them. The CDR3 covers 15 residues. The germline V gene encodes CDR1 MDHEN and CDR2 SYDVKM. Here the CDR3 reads CASSLWGGEATEAFF. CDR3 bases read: TGTGCCAGCAGTTTGTGGGGGGGCGAGGCCACTGAA.

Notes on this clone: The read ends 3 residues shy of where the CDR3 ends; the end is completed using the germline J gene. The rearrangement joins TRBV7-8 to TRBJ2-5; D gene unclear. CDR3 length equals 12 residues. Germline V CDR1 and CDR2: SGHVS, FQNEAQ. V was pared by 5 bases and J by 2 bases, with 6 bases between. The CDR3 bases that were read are TGTGCCAGCAGCCTCCGTCAAGAGACC. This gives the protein CASSLRQET. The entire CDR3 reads CASSLRQETQYF.

This CDR3 is CASSPNGAGWTSTDTQYF. CDR3 DNA (partial): TGTGCCAGCAGCCCAAATGGAGCGGGGTGGACTAGCACAGATACG. The chain uses TRBV7-3 and TRBJ2-3; TRBD2 matches 7 bases. The read gets to within 3 residues of the CDR3 end, and the germline J gene fills in the rest. The CDR3 length is 18 residues. V was clipped by 5 bases and J by 0 bases; unmatched bases: 14. Germline V gene sequence: CDR1 SGHTA, CDR2 FQGTGA. The whole variable domain, remainder taken from reference TRBV7-3 and TRBJ2-3, is GAGVSQTPSNKVTEKGKYVELRCDPISGHTALYWYRQSLGQGPEFLIYFQGTGAADDSGLPNDRFFAVRPEGSVSTLKIQRTERGDSAVYLCASSPNGAGWTSTDTQYFGPGTRLTVL.

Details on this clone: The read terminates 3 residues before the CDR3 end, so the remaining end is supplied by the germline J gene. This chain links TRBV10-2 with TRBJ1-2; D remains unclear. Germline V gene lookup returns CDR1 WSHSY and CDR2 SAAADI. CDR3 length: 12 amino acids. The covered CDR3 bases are TGCGCCAGCAGTGAGTACGGGTCCGGC. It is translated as CASSEYGSG. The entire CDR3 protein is CASSEYGSGYTF.

The CDR3 bases that were read are TGTGCCAGCAGCTCCCCAGGGGTGGATGAG. This sequence encodes CASSSPGVDE. The whole CDR3 is CASSSPGVDEQFF. The chain carries TRBV11-3 and TRBJ2-1; tentative D call: TRBD1 (6 bases). The read terminates 3 residues ahead of where the CDR3 ends, so the germline J gene completes it. Trimming took 4 bases from V and 8 from J, leaving 12 bases between them. This CDR3 region has 13 residues. The germline gives CDR1 SGHNT, CDR2 YENEEA.

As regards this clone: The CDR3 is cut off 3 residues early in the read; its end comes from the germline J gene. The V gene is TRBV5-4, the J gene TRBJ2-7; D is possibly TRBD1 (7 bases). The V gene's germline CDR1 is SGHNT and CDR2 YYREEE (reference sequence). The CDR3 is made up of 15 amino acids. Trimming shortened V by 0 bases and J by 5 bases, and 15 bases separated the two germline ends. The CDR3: CASSLGPGGIDEQYF. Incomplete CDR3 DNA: TGTGCCAGCAGCTTGGGGCCAGGGGGGATCGACGAG.

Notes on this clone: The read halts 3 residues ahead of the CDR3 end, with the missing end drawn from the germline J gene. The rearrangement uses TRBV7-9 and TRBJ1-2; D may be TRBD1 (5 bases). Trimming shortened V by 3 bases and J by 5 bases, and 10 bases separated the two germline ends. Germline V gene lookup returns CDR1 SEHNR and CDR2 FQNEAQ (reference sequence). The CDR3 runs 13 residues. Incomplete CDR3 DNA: TGTGCCAGCAGCTTTGGCAGGGAATATGGC. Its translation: CASSFGREYG. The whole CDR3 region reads CASSFGREYGYTF.

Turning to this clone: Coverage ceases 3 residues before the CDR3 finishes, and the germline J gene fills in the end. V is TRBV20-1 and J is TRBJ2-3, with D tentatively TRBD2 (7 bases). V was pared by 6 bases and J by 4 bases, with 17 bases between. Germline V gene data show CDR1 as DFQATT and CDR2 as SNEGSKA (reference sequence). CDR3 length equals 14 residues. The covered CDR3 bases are TGCAGTGCCTTGCTTGCGGGGGCCCCAGATACG. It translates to CSALLAGAPDT. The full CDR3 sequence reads CSALLAGAPDTQYF.

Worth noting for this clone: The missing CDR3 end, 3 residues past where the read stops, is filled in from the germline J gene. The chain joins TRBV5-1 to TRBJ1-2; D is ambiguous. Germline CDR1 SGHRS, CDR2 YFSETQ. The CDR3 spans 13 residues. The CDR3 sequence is CASSLELLVGYTF. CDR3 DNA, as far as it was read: TGCGCCAGCAGCTTGGAGCTTCTCGTAGGC.

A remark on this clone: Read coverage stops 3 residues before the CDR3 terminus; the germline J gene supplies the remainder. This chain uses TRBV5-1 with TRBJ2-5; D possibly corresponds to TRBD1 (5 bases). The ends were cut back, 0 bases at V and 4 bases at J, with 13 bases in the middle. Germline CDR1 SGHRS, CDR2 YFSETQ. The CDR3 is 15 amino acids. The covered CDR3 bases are TGCGCCAGCAGCTTGGCTGGGGCGCGGTTAGAGACC. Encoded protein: CASSLAGARLET. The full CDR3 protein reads CASSLAGARLETQYF.

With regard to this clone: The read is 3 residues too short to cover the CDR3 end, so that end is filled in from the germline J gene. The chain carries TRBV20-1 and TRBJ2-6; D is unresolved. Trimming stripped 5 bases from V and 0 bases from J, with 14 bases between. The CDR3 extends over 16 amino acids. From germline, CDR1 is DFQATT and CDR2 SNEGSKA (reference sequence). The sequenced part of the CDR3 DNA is TGCAGTGCTCCTAAGACTCTAAGCTCTGGGGCCAACGTC. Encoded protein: CSAPKTLSSGANV. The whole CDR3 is CSAPKTLSSGANVLTF.

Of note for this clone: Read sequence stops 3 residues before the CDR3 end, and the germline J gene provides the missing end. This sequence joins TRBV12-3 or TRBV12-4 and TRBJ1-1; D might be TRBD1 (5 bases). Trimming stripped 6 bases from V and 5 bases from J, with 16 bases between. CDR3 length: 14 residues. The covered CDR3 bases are TGTGCCAGCAGGGCCCGACAGTTGGTAACTGAA. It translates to CASRARQLVTE. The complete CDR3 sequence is CASRARQLVTEAFF.

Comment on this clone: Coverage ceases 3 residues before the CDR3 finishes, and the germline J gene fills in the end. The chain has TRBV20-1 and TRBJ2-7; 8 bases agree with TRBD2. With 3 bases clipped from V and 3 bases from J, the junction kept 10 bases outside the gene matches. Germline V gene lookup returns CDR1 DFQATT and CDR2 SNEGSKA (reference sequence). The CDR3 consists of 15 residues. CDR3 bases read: TGCAGTGCTAGTCGACCGGCGGGGGGATACTACGAG. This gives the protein CSASRPAGGYYE. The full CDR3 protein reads CSASRPAGGYYEQYF.

The DNA read from the CDR3 is TGTGCCACCAGCAGGAAGACAGTTGATTCACCC. It specifies CATSRKTVDSP. The whole CDR3 sequence reads CATSRKTVDSPLHF. The gene calls are TRBV15 and TRBJ1-6; possibly TRBD1 for D (5 bases). The read halts 3 residues ahead of the CDR3 end, with the missing end drawn from the germline J gene. Germline V lookup: CDR1 LNHNV, CDR2 YYDKDF (reference sequence). The CDR3 consists of 14 residues. Between the trimmed V and J ends, which lost 3 bases and 8 bases, there was a span of 11 bases.